This T cell receptor (beta chain) is from a study of CD8 T cells in Susac syndrome (dated by TCRdb to between 2019 and 2020). Broadly, across the study: Whether CD8+ T cell activation and differentiation in Susac syndrome was antigen driven was tested using repertoire sequencing. Paper-wide results and their limitations: The number of individuals in the TCR sequencing and HLA analysis was acknowledged as relatively small.

Taken from cysteine to phenylalanine, the CDR3 has 14 residues. Here the CDR3 DNA is all that survives: 42 bases in frame from base 1. V has 5 bases trimmed and J has 7 bases trimmed; junction bases matching no gene number 13. Via the germline V gene (reference sequence), CDR1 is GTSNPN and CDR2 SVGIG. As to this clonotype: Its antigen has not been determined. One base away there is no much larger clone; base qualities are not given.

High-throughput TCR beta sequencing profiled peripheral blood CD8+ and CD4+ T cells from healthy donors, Susac syndrome patients and multiple sclerosis patients. Healthy donors were included as age- and sex-matched controls. CD8+ TEMRA cells were enriched by FACS, while bulk CD8+ and CD4+ T cells were purified by magnetic negative isolation. Blood was collected in EDTA tubes and processed within 24 hours, with PBMCs isolated through density gradient centrifugation. PBMCs intended for TCR sequencing were cryopreserved in liquid nitrogen and were subsequently thawed in a 37 degrees C water bath. The sorted or isolated CD4+, CD8+ and CD8+ TEMRA cells had a purity of 90% or higher. RNA was extracted using the RNeasy kit, and roughly 0.5 to 1 ug of the RNA was reverse transcribed with random hexamers. TCR beta CDR3 regions were amplified with the immunoSEQ multiplex PCR assay covering 54 Vbeta and 13 Jbeta segments. PCR amplification bias was corrected using a synthetic template baseline for primer optimization and computational correction. The paper's data handling went like this. Reads were assigned to V, D and J genes according to IMGT and analyzed in immunoSEQ Analyzer, with only productive sequences retained. To calculate clonality, Shannon entropy was normalized by log2 of the number of productive unique sequences and then subtracted from one. Public and private clones were assessed among the 100 most prevalent clones of each patient and control. Clones were defined as Susac-specific if absent from the healthy and MS cohorts, from over a thousand published viral clones and from other ImmuneACCESS disease sequences. TCRdb reworked the public reads: Q25 trimming with fastp, MiXCR clone assembly, productive beta chains retained. Merged by CDR3 protein, the rows form single entries marked with the most common genes and DNA. TCRdb assigned the V and J calls; the authors' analysis was not used. Present in this sample are around 190,000 distinct CDR3 sequences, just under 95% of which were seen just once. The ten largest account for 0.1% of the sample.

The V gene is TRBV30 and the J gene is TRBJ2-7, with 8 middle bases fitting TRBD2. Sequencing was carried out using CD4+ T cells from PBMCs. This receptor was obtained from a human donor in good health. The nucleotide sequence is TGTGCCTGGGAGGCGGGAGGTGGATCCGTAGAGCAGTACTTC. It specifies CAWEAGGGSVEQYF.